This entry lists 29 T cell receptor beta chains sequenced from one sample in a study of T cells in Graves' hyperthyroidism and ophthalmopathy. RNA transcripts were the template for amplifying TCR beta CDR3 regions. In the first-round RT-PCR of the TCR CDR3, the HTBI primer set was used. TCRdb redid the calling of the multiplex PCR reads with MiXCR, one entry per CDR3 protein. Of fewer than 650,000 distinct CDR3 sequences in the sample, about 15% were seen once. The sequencing sample was made of blood. Every receptor here comes from a woman in her thirties or forties with Graves' ophthalmopathy.

This clonotype was counted at least ten times. V gene TRBV2 combines with J gene TRBJ2-7; D unclear. Trimming removed 6 bases at V and 3 bases at J, with 18 bases between. From germline, CDR1 is SNHLY and CDR2 FYNNEI. The CDR3 runs to 15 residues. Here the CDR3 reads CASREWGLGDYEQYF. The DNA of the CDR3 is TGTGCCAGCAGGGAATGGGGATTAGGCGACTACGAGCAGTACTTC. Complete variable domain (other parts from reference TRBV2 and TRBJ2-7): EPEVTQTPSHQVTQMGQEVILRCVPISNHLYFYWYRQILGQKVEFLVSFYNNEISEKSEIFDDQFSVERPDGSNFTLKIRSTKLEDSAMYFCASREWGLGDYEQYFGPGTRLTVT.

V usage is TRBV24-1 and J usage is TRBJ2-5; D gene unclear. This CDR3 has 14 amino acids. Germline CDR1 and CDR2: KGHDR and SFDVKD. The germline V and J ends were trimmed by 2 bases and 9 bases, with 15 bases remaining between them. The DNA of the CDR3 is TGTGCCACCAGTGATTCGTCGCGAGGATGGTCCCAGTACTTC. Protein: CATSDSSRGWSQYF.

This clonotype was counted ten times or more. This chain links TRBV6-2 or TRBV6-3 with TRBJ1-5; D not certain. This CDR3 is 13 amino acids long. Trimming removed 5 bases at V and 2 bases at J, with 7 bases between. Germline V CDR1 and CDR2: MNHEY, SVGEGT. The CDR3 coding sequence is TGTGCCAGCAGTCCTATTGGCAATCAGCCCCAGCATTTT. This encodes CASSPIGNQPQHF.

With regard to this clonotype: Lacking the conserved final phenylalanine or tryptophan, this CDR3 likely reflects a read error. The DNA for the CDR3 is TGTGCCGGTAGTCCAGGGACAGGGAAATACGAGCAGTACCTC. Translating gives CAGSPGTGKYEQYL. This chain uses TRBV19 with TRBJ2-7; 9 bases agree with TRBD1. Germline V gene sequence: CDR1 LNHDA, CDR2 SQIVND (reference sequence). This CDR3 is 14 amino acids long.

This clonotype was seen repeatedly, ten times or more. V and J are TRBV25-1 and TRBJ1-5; D not resolved. Germline V gene sequence: CDR1 MGHDK, CDR2 SYGVNS. The CDR3 is 15 amino acids. V lost 3 bases and J lost 1, with 10 bases in between. The CDR3 is CASSDSWGSNQPQHF. CDR3 coding DNA: TGTGCCAGCAGTGATAGCTGGGGAAGCAATCAGCCCCAGCATTTT.

The chain joins TRBV30 to TRBJ1-2, with 10 bases aligning to TRBD1. Per germline, CDR1 GTSNPN and CDR2 SVGIG (reference sequence). This CDR3 spans 15 amino acids. Losses at the gene ends were 3 bases for V and 0 bases for J; bases not matched to a gene: 4. The CDR3 nucleotides read TGTGCCTGGAGGGGACAGGGGCCAGCTAACTATGGCTACACCTTC. Protein product: CAWRGQGPANYGYTF. Drawing the rest from reference TRBV30 and TRBJ1-2, the complete variable domain is SQTIHQWPATLVQPVGSPLSLECTVEGTSNPNLYWYRQAAGRGLQLLFYSVGIGQISSEVPQNLSASRPQDRQFILSSKKLLLSDSGFYLCAWRGQGPANYGYTFGSGTRLTVV.

This clonotype occurred many times. The chain combines TRBV15 with TRBJ2-7; 7 bases line up with TRBD1. The CDR3 is 14 amino acids. V lost 5 bases and J lost 6; bases outside the gene matches: 10. CDR1 and CDR2 (germline): LNHNV, YYDKDF (reference sequence). This CDR3 reads CATSEDRDPGEQYF. For the CDR3, the DNA is TGTGCCACCAGCGAAGACAGGGACCCTGGCGAGCAGTACTTC.

This clonotype was recorded many times. The chain combines TRBV9 with TRBJ1-2; 11 nucleotides line up with TRBD1. The V gene end was trimmed by 5 bases and the J gene end by 1 base; junction bases not matched to a gene: 7. Germline V gene data show CDR1 as SGDLS and CDR2 as YYNGEE. The CDR3 length is 16 residues. The CDR3 coding sequence is TGTGCCAGCAGTTCCACGGGACAGGGGGTTAACTATGGCTACACCTTC. The encoded protein is CASSSTGQGVNYGYTF. Full variable domain (outside the CDR3, taken from reference TRBV9 and TRBJ1-2): DSGVTQTPKHLITATGQRVTLRCSPRSGDLSVYWYQQSLDQGLQFLIQYYNGEERAKGNILERFSAQQFPDLHSELNLSSLELGDSALYFCASSSTGQGVNYGYTFGSGTRLTVV.

This clonotype showed up many times. The J gene is TRBJ2-5, the V gene TRBV12-3 or TRBV12-4, with TRBD2 identical over 10 bases. Trimming removed 6 bases from V and 0 bases from J; junction bases left unmatched: 4. This CDR3 region has 15 residues. The DNA of the CDR3 is TGTGCCAGCAGCGTCGGACTAGCGGACCAAGAGACCCAGTACTTC. Its translation: CASSVGLADQETQYF.

The table lists this clonotype with many counts. The chain carries TRBV12-3 or TRBV12-4 and TRBJ2-7; D might be TRBD2 (5 bases). The CDR3 totals 13 residues. V was cut by 5 bases and J by 5 bases, with 13 bases left in between. The CDR3, as DNA: TGTGCCAGCAGTCCCCCCGGGAAGCACGAGCAGTACTTC. Its translation: CASSPPGKHEQYF.

This clonotype appeared many times. The V and J genes are TRBV7-8 and TRBJ2-5; 12 bases agree with TRBD2. V lost 5 bases and J lost 5; bases outside the gene matches: 6. Per the germline V gene, CDR1 is SGHVS and CDR2 is FQNEAQ. The CDR3 runs to 15 residues. In DNA, the CDR3 is TGTGCCAGCAGCCTTAGACTAGCGGGAGAGGAGACCCAGTACTTC. It specifies CASSLRLAGEETQYF. The full variable domain, with the rest looked up from reference TRBV7-8 and TRBJ2-5, is GAGVSQSPRYKVAKRGQDVALRCDPISGHVSLFWYQQALGQGPEFLTYFQNEAQLDKSGLPSDRFFAERPEGSVSTLKIQRTQQEDSAVYLCASSLRLAGEETQYFGPGTRLLVL.

V usage is TRBV4-1 and J usage is TRBJ1-5; 7 bases fit TRBD1. The CDR3 extends over 16 amino acids. V lost 0 bases and J lost 7; bases outside the gene matches: 9. Germline V gene data show CDR1 as MGHRA and CDR2 as YSYEKL. As DNA, the CDR3 is TGCGCCAGCAGCCAAGACCGGCAGGCAGGGGGGCAGCCCCAGCATTTT. Protein sequence: CASSQDRQAGGQPQHF.

The V call is TRBV19, the J call TRBJ1-5; D not resolved. This CDR3 region has 15 residues. Germline lookup yields CDR1 LNHDA and CDR2 SQIVND (reference sequence). The V gene lost 5 bases and the J gene lost 0 bases, with 11 bases spanning the gap. Here the CDR3 reads CASSGNGRSNQPQHF. CDR3 nucleotides: TGTGCCAGTAGTGGGAATGGACGTAGCAATCAGCCCCAGCATTTT.

This clonotype has at least ten counts. The chain is built from TRBV7-9 and TRBJ1-5; D might be TRBD1 (5 bases). Trimming stripped 3 bases from V and 5 bases from J, with 8 bases between. The germline CDR1 and CDR2 sequences are SEHNR and FQNEAQ (reference sequence). The CDR3 is made up of 13 amino acids. CDR3 in DNA: TGTGCCAGCAGCTTGACAGTTGATCAGCCCCAGCATTTT. Translated: CASSLTVDQPQHF. The full variable domain, its missing parts supplied by reference TRBV7-9 and TRBJ1-5, is DTGVSQNPRHKITKRGQNVTFRCDPISEHNRLYWYRQTLGQGPEFLTYFQNEAQLEKSRLLSDRFSAERPKGSFSTLEIQRTEQGDSAMYLCASSLTVDQPQHFGDGTRLSIL.

This clonotype has at least ten counts. The rearrangement joins TRBV6-1 to TRBJ1-2; D call uncertain. This CDR3 is built from 13 residues. CDR1 and CDR2 from the germline V gene are MNHNS and SASEGT. With 2 bases removed from V and 2 bases from J, the gap between germline ends came to 6 bases. The DNA for the CDR3 is TGTGCCAGCAGTGAATCTGGGAACTATGGCTACACCTTC. This sequence encodes CASSESGNYGYTF.

This clonotype came up many times. The chain combines TRBV6-2 or TRBV6-3 with TRBJ2-6; perhaps TRBD1 as D (5 bases). Trimming took off 7 bases at V and 4 bases at J, with 14 bases between the two ends. Germline V lookup: CDR1 MNHEY, CDR2 SVGEGT. The CDR3 consists of 15 residues. CDR3 DNA sequence: TGTGCCAGCACCCAGTGGGGCGCCGGGGCCAACGTCCTGACTTTC. Translated: CASTQWGAGANVLTF.

Ten or more counts support this clonotype. CDR3 DNA sequence: TGCGCCAGCAGCTTTTTCAAGGGGACTAGCGGTTACGAGCAGTACTTC. It specifies CASSFFKGTSGYEQYF. The chain combines TRBV5-1 with TRBJ2-7; 11 bases line up with TRBD2. The CDR3 spans 16 residues. In germline, CDR1 is SGHRS, CDR2 YFSETQ. The V segment lost 2 bases and the J segment 4 bases; nucleotides outside the gene matches: 8.

This clonotype showed up just a few times. This chain connects TRBV29-1 to TRBJ1-2; a weak D match, TRBD1 (6 bases). Germline-derived CDR1 and CDR2 are SQVTM and ANQGSEA. V lost 7 bases and J 8 bases, leaving 20 bases between the germline ends. CDR3 length equals 13 residues. The CDR3 region has the DNA TGCAGCGGACGCCCGGGACACGGAGCGGGCTACACCTTC. Residues: CSGRPGHGAGYTF. Based on the CDR3 plus reference TRBV29-1 and TRBJ1-2, the full variable domain is SAVISQKPSRDICQRGTSLTIQCQVDSQVTMMFWYRQQPGQSLTLIATANQGSEATYESGFVIDKFPISRPNLTFSTLTVSNMSPEDSSIYLCSGRPGHGAGYTFGSGTRLTVV.

The chain couples TRBV7-3 to TRBJ2-5; no clear D gene. Germline values: CDR1 SGHTA, CDR2 FQGTGA. The CDR3 is 15 residues long. V lost 1 base, J lost 1 base, and 10 bases lay in between. CDR3 loop: CASSLKPGSQETQYF. The CDR3 DNA sequence: TGTGCCAGCAGCTTAAAACCAGGCTCCCAAGAGACCCAGTACTTC.

There are many counts of this clonotype. V usage is TRBV29-1 and J usage is TRBJ2-4; D is perhaps TRBD2 (6 bases). Trimming took 0 bases from V and 6 from J, leaving 9 bases between them. CDR3 length: 13 residues. CDR1 is SQVTM and CDR2 is ANQGSEA in the germline V gene. The CDR3 DNA reads as TGCAGCGTTGAAGATTTCGGGAGAAACATTCAGTACTTC. Protein product: CSVEDFGRNIQYF.

This clonotype was seen repeatedly, ten times or more. The rearrangement uses TRBV13 and TRBJ2-7; D perhaps matches TRBD1 (5 bases). Germline CDR1 is PRHDT and CDR2 is FYEKMQ (reference sequence). Trimming pared 0 bases from V and 2 bases from J, leaving 8 bases between. The CDR3 extends over 14 amino acids. The CDR3 nucleotides are TGTGCCAGCAGCTTAGGCAAGGGGCCCTACGAGCAGTACTTC. Translation: CASSLGKGPYEQYF.

In its sample, this clonotype was seen many times. This chain links TRBV7-9 with TRBJ1-1, with D possibly TRBD1 on 5 matching bases. Germline V gives CDR1 SEHNR, CDR2 FQNEAQ (reference sequence). This CDR3 comprises 14 residues. The V end was cut by 6 bases, the J end by 0 bases, with 11 bases between. The CDR3 reads CASSFQGMNTEAFF. CDR3 sequence (DNA): TGTGCCAGCAGTTTTCAGGGCATGAACACTGAAGCTTTCTTT.

This clonotype was seen ten or more times. The rearrangement joins TRBV20-1 to TRBJ1-2, with D hard to call. V was cut by 2 bases and J by 3 bases, with 10 bases left in between. The CDR3 contains 13 residues. Per the germline V gene, CDR1 is DFQATT and CDR2 is SNEGSKA (reference sequence). The CDR3 region is CSARTPLHYGYTF. For the CDR3, the DNA is TGCAGTGCTAGAACACCCCTACACTATGGCTACACCTTC.

This clonotype was counted at least ten times. This chain joins TRBV7-2 and TRBJ2-7; tentative D call: TRBD1 (6 bases). The CDR3 contains 14 residues. Germline CDR1 reads SGHTA; CDR2 reads FQGNSA. Trimming stripped 1 base from V and 3 bases from J, with 10 bases between. The CDR3 spells CASSLGGQYYEQYF. The CDR3 bases are TGTGCCAGCAGCTTAGGGGGGCAGTACTACGAGCAGTACTTC. Full variable domain (remainder filled in from reference TRBV7-2 and TRBJ2-7): GAGVSQSPSNKVTEKGKDVELRCDPISGHTALYWYRQSLGQGLEFLIYFQGNSAPDKSGLPSDRFSAERTGGSVSTLTIQRTQQEDSAVYLCASSLGGQYYEQYFGPGTRLTVT.

The CDR3 loop reads CSASFPGTGGYETQYF. Here the CDR3 DNA reads TGCAGTGCTAGTTTTCCCGGGACAGGGGGCTATGAGACCCAGTACTTC. The chain links TRBV20-1 to TRBJ2-5; TRBD1 matches 12 bases. The junction had 10 bases not matched to a gene; V was cut back by 3 bases and J by 5 bases. Germline CDR1 reads DFQATT; CDR2 reads SNEGSKA (reference sequence). The length of the CDR3 is 16 residues.

This clonotype came up many times. V is TRBV29-1 and J is TRBJ1-1; D is ambiguous. Trimming took 4 bases from V and 1 from J, leaving 10 bases between them. From germline, CDR1 is SQVTM and CDR2 ANQGSEA. This CDR3 has 13 residues. The DNA of the CDR3 is TGCAGCGTTGTTGGCATCTCGAACACTGAAGCTTTCTTT. Encoded protein: CSVVGISNTEAFF.

This clonotype was detected many times. The chain employs TRBV2 and TRBJ2-2, with 7 bases lining up with TRBD2. The ends lost 5 bases at V and 6 bases at J; junction bases unmatched: 6. The CDR3 length is 14 residues. Germline CDR1 is SNHLY and CDR2 is FYNNEI. The CDR3 nucleotides read TGTGCCAGCAGTAGGGACTACCTTGCCGGGGAGCTGTTTTTT. Its translation: CASSRDYLAGELFF.

This clonotype was detected a few times. The chain combines TRBV30 with TRBJ1-2, with 7 bases that match TRBD1. CDR1 and CDR2 (germline): GTSNPN, SVGIG (reference sequence). V trimming: 3 bases; J trimming: 6 bases; junction bases outside the gene matches: 7. The CDR3 is made up of 13 amino acids. CDR3 sequence (DNA): TGTGCCTGGAGGCTCCGGGACAGAAATGGCTACACCTTC. It encodes CAWRLRDRNGYTF.

At least ten counts were recorded for this clonotype. The gene calls are TRBV7-3 and TRBJ2-5, with D perhaps given as TRBD1 or TRBD2 (5 bases each). The germline CDR1 and CDR2 sequences are SGHTA and FQGTGA. Deletions cut 2 bases from V and 1 base from J, with 11 bases between. The length of the CDR3 is 15 residues. The CDR3 loop reads CASSLRGRPQETQYF. DNA for the CDR3: TGTGCCAGCAGCTTACGGGGCAGACCCCAAGAGACCCAGTACTTC.